This is a list of T cell receptor beta chains from one sample in a study of shared clonotypes between healthy human individuals. Data came from immunoSEQ multiplex PCR; TCRdb stores just in-frame clones and leaves some out. The profile shows about 1 million clones, around four fifths of them singletons. The source material was memory CD4+ T cells sorted from blood. All receptors come from a man aged 18 to 29 in good health. Each CDR3 is given with its conserved first and last residue. The order of the fields is clone size, J gene, D gene, V gene, CDR3 protein, CDR3 DNA. A D gene is named only where the DNA matches it firmly. Rows may omit the clone size; those that give it use once, few, many or a size class.

NA TRBJ2-7 TRBD1 TRBV2 CASSNQGDYEQYF TGTGCCAGCAGTAACCAGGGGGATTACGAGCAGTACTTC
NA TRBJ2-3 NA TRBV28 CASSKDSVGISADTQYF TGTGCCAGCAGTAAGGATAGTGTGGGCATTTCGGCAGATACGCAGTATTTT
NA TRBJ1-6 NA TRBV6-5 CASSYRNSNSPLHF TGTGCCAGCAGTTACCGCAACAGCAATTCACCCCTCCACTTT
NA TRBJ2-2 NA TRBV5-1 CASSFQYTGELFF TGCGCCAGCAGCTTTCAATACACCGGGGAGCTGTTTTTT
NA TRBJ2-3 TRBD2 TRBV10-3 CAIRGGTSGLGADTQYF TGTGCCATCAGAGGGGGGACTAGCGGGCTAGGAGCAGATACGCAGTATTTT
NA TRBJ1-3 NA TRBV19 CASSVTPGNTIYF TGTGCCAGTAGTGTAACCCCTGGAAACACCATATATTTT
NA TRBJ1-3 NA TRBV11-2 CASRRQGNTIYF TGTGCCAGCAGGCGACAGGGAAACACCATATATTTT
NA TRBJ2-1 NA TRBV19 CASSGSYGNEQFF TGTGCCAGTAGCGGGAGTTACGGCAATGAGCAGTTCTTC
NA TRBJ1-4 NA TRBV2 CASMSSGPATNEKLFF TGTGCCAGCATGTCATCAGGACCCGCAACTAATGAAAAACTGTTTTTT
NA TRBJ1-5 NA TRBV30 CAWSAQVGQPQHF TGTGCCTGGAGTGCACAGGTTGGTCAGCCCCAGCATTTT
NA TRBJ2-1 TRBD2 TRBV7-2 CASSLANRWGRERGEQFF TGTGCCAGCAGCTTAGCAAATCGGTGGGGGAGGGAGAGGGGTGAGCAGTTCTTC
NA TRBJ2-5 TRBD2 TRBV7-9 CASSSAGGPETQYF TGTGCCAGCAGCTCAGCGGGAGGGCCCGAGACCCAGTACTTC
NA TRBJ2-1 TRBD2 TRBV10-1 CASSAGGRGEQFF TGCGCCAGCAGTGCAGGCGGGAGGGGTGAGCAGTTCTTC
NA TRBJ1-5 TRBD1 TRBV6-5 CASRSTGFNQPQHF TGTGCCAGCAGGTCGACAGGGTTTAATCAGCCCCAGCATTTT
once TRBJ2-7 NA TRBV7-2 CASSQAGQGTLYEQYF TGTGCCAGCAGCCAGGCGGGCCAGGGGACATTATACGAGCAGTACTTC
few TRBJ1-1 TRBD1 TRBV19 CASSPWDRPNTEAFF TGTGCCAGTAGTCCCTGGGACAGGCCGAACACTGAAGCTTTCTTT
NA TRBJ2-3 NA TRBV5-4 CASSLEPADTQYF TGTGCCAGCAGCTTGGAGCCCGCAGATACGCAGTATTTT
once TRBJ2-1 NA TRBV2 CASTAQGHEQFF TGTGCCAGCACTGCCCAGGGGCATGAGCAGTTCTTC
NA TRBJ2-1 TRBD2 TRBV13 CASSLGRGLAGNEQFF TGTGCCAGCAGCTTAGGCCGAGGTCTAGCGGGAAATGAGCAGTTCTTC
NA TRBJ2-2 NA TRBV5-4 CASSLRRAGNTGELFF TGTGCCAGCAGCTTGCGCCGTGCCGGGAACACCGGGGAGCTGTTTTTT
NA TRBJ2-3 NA TRBV5-1 CASSLAQGRADTQYF TGCGCCAGCAGCTTGGCTCAGGGGAGGGCAGATACGCAGTATTTT
NA TRBJ2-1 TRBD2 TRBV6-5 CASSLGLAYNEQFF TGTGCCAGCAGTTTAGGACTAGCTTACAATGAGCAGTTCTTC
NA TRBJ2-7 NA TRBV7-7 CASSRDFSYEQYF TGTGCTAGCTCCCGGGACTTCTCCTACGAGCAGTACTTC
NA TRBJ2-1 NA TRBV7-2 CASSLAAIAEQFF TGTGCCAGCAGCTTAGCGGCGATAGCGGAGCAGTTCTTC
NA TRBJ1-1 NA TRBV30 CAWKRDTLLNTEAFF TGTGCCTGGAAACGGGACACCCTGTTGAACACTGAAGCTTTCTTT
NA TRBJ1-5 NA TRBV6-6 CASSASGANSNQPQHF TGTGCCAGCAGTGCCTCAGGGGCTAATAGCAATCAGCCCCAGCATTTT
once TRBJ2-3 TRBD2 TRBV5-1 CASSLGLADLTDTQYF TGCGCCAGCAGCTTGGGACTAGCGGATTTAACAGATACGCAGTATTTT
NA TRBJ1-2 TRBD1 TRBV5-4 CASSSYRGKIDYGYTF TGTGCCAGCAGCTCTTACAGGGGAAAAATCGACTATGGCTACACCTTC
NA TRBJ2-6 NA TRBV5-1 CASERQGPGANVLTF TGCGCCAGCGAACGCCAGGGCCCTGGGGCCAACGTCCTGACTTTC
NA TRBJ2-1 TRBD2 TRBV5-4 CASSPGSGGIYNEQFF TGTGCCAGCAGCCCAGGAAGCGGGGGGATTTACAATGAGCAGTTCTTC
few TRBJ2-3 TRBD2 TRBV30 CAWSPGGPGTDTQYF TGTGCCTGGAGTCCGGGAGGGCCCGGCACAGATACGCAGTATTTT
NA TRBJ1-4 NA TRBV6-6 CASSYSGGLAEKLFF TGTGCCAGCAGTTACTCAGGGGGGCTCGCGGAAAAACTGTTTTTT
NA TRBJ2-3 TRBD1 TRBV27 CASSFSIRDRGRTDTQYF TGTGCCAGCAGTTTCTCAATAAGGGACAGGGGGCGGACAGATACGCAGTATTTT
NA TRBJ1-1 NA TRBV18 CASSRTQNTEAFF TGTGCCAGCTCGAGGACCCAGAACACTGAAGCTTTCTTT
NA TRBJ1-2 TRBD1 TRBV7-8 CASSWETGSYGYTF TGTGCCAGCAGCTGGGAGACAGGGTCCTATGGCTACACCTTC
NA TRBJ2-3 NA TRBV7-8 CASGGSQSDTQYF TGTGCCAGCGGGGGGTCGCAGTCAGATACGCAGTATTTT
few TRBJ1-2 TRBD1 TRBV28 CASSPGTGTSLNGYTF TGTGCCAGCAGCCCCGGGACAGGGACGAGTCTAAATGGCTACACCTTC
NA TRBJ1-2 TRBD1 TRBV6-8 CASSEQGYGYTF TGTGCCAGCAGTGAACAGGGGTATGGCTACACCTTC
NA TRBJ1-1 NA TRBV28 CASSGGSTEAFF TGTGCCAGCAGTGGGGGGAGCACTGAAGCTTTCTTT
NA TRBJ1-3 TRBD1 TRBV4-1 CASSHHEGATGNTIYF TGCGCCAGCAGCCACCACGAGGGGGCCACTGGAAACACCATATATTTT